What follows are 22 T cell receptor beta chains derived from one specimen sequenced in a study of T cell responses to AZD1222 COVID-19 vaccine. Here immunoSEQ multiplex PCR was the method, and the copy in TCRdb shows in-frame clones only, minus some. The data hold about 180,000 clones, with approximately 94% observed a single time. Sample: peripheral blood, taken 28 days after the second AZD1222 dose. These receptors all come from an adult who received the AZD1222 COVID-19 vaccine.

V is TRBV28 and J is TRBJ1-2; TRBD1 matches 10 bases. Germline V gene sequence: CDR1 MDHEN, CDR2 SYDVKM. CDR3 length: 17 amino acids. Germline trimming cut 5 bases from V and 6 bases from J; bases unmatched to any gene: 15. CDR3 residues: CASSLLRQGAEGDGYTF. For the CDR3, the DNA is TGTGCCAGCAGTCTGCTAAGACAGGGGGCAGAGGGCGATGGCTACACCTTC.

This rearrangement joins TRBV24-1 to TRBJ2-1, with a possible D match to TRBD2 (6 bases). Trimming removed 8 bases at V and 4 bases at J, with 11 bases between. This CDR3 region has 13 residues. Germline values: CDR1 KGHDR, CDR2 SFDVKD. The CDR3 DNA reads as TGTGCCACCATGGAGGGCCCATACAATGAGCAGTTCTTC. Amino acid sequence: CATMEGPYNEQFF.

This chain uses TRBV2 with TRBJ1-2; no clear D gene. CDR1 is SNHLY and CDR2 is FYNNEI in the germline V gene. The CDR3 is made up of 16 amino acids. The V gene lost 1 base and the J gene lost 7 bases, with 19 bases spanning the gap. CDR3: CASSEGPPGKLSGYTF. The CDR3, as DNA: TGTGCCAGCAGTGAAGGACCTCCGGGTAAACTCTCTGGCTACACCTTC.

This rearrangement joins TRBV5-5 to TRBJ1-1; TRBD1 might be the D (5 bases). CDR3 length: 15 residues. CDR1 and CDR2 (germline): SGHKS, YYEKEE (reference sequence). Trimming took off 4 bases at V and 0 bases at J, with 13 bases between the two ends. The CDR3 protein is CASSMGQGLNTEAFF. For the CDR3, the DNA is TGTGCCAGCAGCATGGGGCAGGGTTTGAACACTGAAGCTTTCTTT.

About this clone itself: Mismatch with germline at one junction end may stem from a read error. V usage is TRBV27 and J usage is TRBJ1-2, with D unresolved. The CDR3 is made up of 14 amino acids. CDR1 is MNHEY and CDR2 is SMNVEV in the germline V gene (reference sequence). The CDR3 DNA reads TGTGCCAGCGGAGGGAGGGCAAGGAACTACGGCTACACCTTC. Its translation is CASGGRARNYGYTF.

The chain is built from TRBV6-2 or TRBV6-3 and TRBJ2-7; D remains ambiguous. Deletions cut 6 bases from V and 4 bases from J, with 7 bases between. Germline V gene sequence: CDR1 MNHEY, CDR2 SVGEGT. The CDR3 length is 11 residues. For the CDR3, the DNA is TGTGCCAGCAGCAGACAATACGAGCAGTACTTC. This codes for CASSRQYEQYF.

The V and J genes are TRBV18 and TRBJ2-7; tentatively, D is TRBD1 (6 bases). The CDR3 runs 14 residues. V dropped 2 bases and J dropped 4 bases, with 12 bases sitting between them. The V gene's germline CDR1 is KGHSH and CDR2 LQKENI. CDR3 sequence reads: CASSPWPGEYEQYF. In DNA form, the CDR3 reads TGTGCCAGCTCACCATGGCCAGGGGAGTACGAGCAGTACTTC.

This chain connects TRBV9 to TRBJ2-1; D remains unclear. Trimming stripped 4 bases from V and 0 bases from J, with 8 bases between. Germline loops: CDR1 SGDLS, CDR2 YYNGEE. This CDR3 has 14 amino acids. This CDR3 reads CASSPVSSYNEQFF. CDR3 in DNA: TGTGCCAGCAGCCCCGTTAGCTCCTACAATGAGCAGTTCTTC.

The chain combines TRBV5-8 with TRBJ1-5, with a tentative D call TRBD1 (5 bases). The CDR3 has 18 residues. Trimming left V 2 bases short and J 0 bases short, with 18 bases between. CDR1 SGHTS and CDR2 YDEGEE come from the germline V gene. CDR3: CASSLGVGGKYSNQPQHF. As DNA, the CDR3 is TGTGCCAGCAGCTTAGGCGTTGGGGGGAAATATAGCAATCAGCCCCAGCATTTT.

The genes are TRBV28 and TRBJ1-1, with D uncertain. Deletions cut 8 bases from V and 8 bases from J, with 21 bases between. CDR3 length: 14 amino acids. Per germline, CDR1 MDHEN and CDR2 SYDVKM. CDR3 protein: CASGGRRNLREAFF. CDR3 DNA: TGTGCCAGCGGAGGACGGAGAAATTTAAGGGAAGCTTTCTTT.

This clone was counted a single time. This chain uses TRBV2 with TRBJ2-1; 8 bases agree with TRBD2. Germline CDR1 is SNHLY and CDR2 is FYNNEI. Trimming took 0 bases from V and 8 from J; bases not matched to a gene: 15. This CDR3 contains 18 residues. The CDR3 spells CASSEAVFSTSEMDEQFF. The CDR3 DNA is TGTGCCAGCAGTGAAGCGGTCTTCTCGACTAGCGAAATGGATGAGCAGTTCTTC.

The chain's CDR3 is CSASSAGGNIQYF. The CDR3 DNA follows: TGCAGTGCTAGTTCGGCCGGGGGAAACATTCAGTACTTC. This chain connects TRBV20-1 to TRBJ2-4, with D perhaps TRBD2 (6 bases). This CDR3 region has 13 residues. V was pared by 3 bases and J by 6 bases, with 12 bases between. CDR1 and CDR2 (germline): DFQATT, SNEGSKA (reference sequence).

The chain links TRBV9 to TRBJ1-6; possible D gene TRBD1, 5 bases. From germline, CDR1 is SGDLS and CDR2 YYNGEE. CDR3 length equals 15 residues. V was shortened by 1 base and J by 10 bases, with 15 bases between the two germline ends. The CDR3 DNA sequence: TGTGCCAGCAGCGTACTCCCGGGGGGAGGCTCACCCCTCCACTTT. Translated, it gives CASSVLPGGGSPLHF.

This clone was found once. CDR3 in amino acids: CASSQDRLGGTEAFF. The CDR3 region has the DNA TGTGCCAGCAGCCAGGACAGGCTTGGTGGCACTGAAGCTTTCTTT. The rearrangement joins TRBV2 to TRBJ1-1, with TRBD1 matching over 7 bases. CDR3 length: 15 amino acids. The germline CDR1 and CDR2 sequences are SNHLY and FYNNEI. Trimming took 6 bases from V and 4 from J; bases not matched to a gene: 11. Full variable domain (outside the CDR3, taken from reference TRBV2 and TRBJ1-1): EPEVTQTPSHQVTQMGQEVILRCVPISNHLYFYWYRQILGQKVEFLVSFYNNEISEKSEIFDDQFSVERPDGSNFTLKIRSTKLEDSAMYFCASSQDRLGGTEAFFGQGTRLTVV.

In its sample, this clone was seen once. This chain uses TRBV6-5 with TRBJ1-1, with D perhaps matching TRBD1 (5 bases). The ends were cut back, 5 bases at V and 5 bases at J, with 15 bases in the middle. The germline gives CDR1 MNHEY, CDR2 SVGAGI. This CDR3 spans 14 amino acids. For the CDR3, the DNA is TGTGCCAGCAGTCCTCGGACACTCAGAACTGAAGCTTTCTTT. It yields the protein CASSPRTLRTEAFF.

This chain joins TRBV27 and TRBJ2-7; 9 positions match TRBD2. The CDR3 is 15 amino acids. Losses at the gene ends were 5 bases for V and 0 bases for J; bases not matched to a gene: 5. Germline V gives CDR1 MNHEY, CDR2 SMNVEV (reference sequence). The CDR3 DNA reads as TGTGCCAGCAGTCTTAGCGGGGGACCCTCCTACGAGCAGTACTTC. Its protein product is CASSLSGGPSYEQYF.

The rearrangement uses TRBV5-6 and TRBJ2-5; a weak D match, TRBD1 (6 bases). Germline loops: CDR1 SGHDT, CDR2 YYEEEE. The CDR3 is 15 amino acids. The V end lost 0 bases, the J end lost 5 bases, and 14 bases lay between the germline ends. CDR3 sequence (DNA): TGTGCCAGCAGCTTGGCCACAGGGTCAGGGGAGACCCAGTACTTC. This gives the protein CASSLATGSGETQYF.

This chain joins TRBV19 and TRBJ1-1; TRBD1 might be the D (6 bases). Between the trimmed V and J ends, which lost 8 bases and 7 bases, there was a span of 14 bases. CDR3 length equals 12 residues. Per germline, CDR1 LNHDA and CDR2 SQIVND (reference sequence). CDR3 loop: CASAGGGGEAFF. In nucleotides, the CDR3 is TGTGCCAGTGCCGGGGGGGGCGGTGAAGCTTTCTTT.

This chain connects TRBV20-1 to TRBJ1-5; no definite D call. The length of the CDR3 is 14 residues. V dropped 3 bases and J dropped 0 bases, with 9 bases sitting between them. The germline V gene encodes CDR1 DFQATT and CDR2 SNEGSKA (reference sequence). CDR3 DNA: TGCAGTGCTAGTTCGTCCTATAGCAATCAGCCCCAGCATTTT. Its translation is CSASSSYSNQPQHF.

The V call is TRBV5-4, the J call TRBJ2-3; D tentatively reads TRBD1 or TRBD2 (5 bases each). The V end was cut by 2 bases, the J end by 4 bases, with 8 bases between. Germline V gives CDR1 SGHNT, CDR2 YYREEE (reference sequence). This CDR3 contains 13 residues. CDR3 region: CASSFRDPDTQYF. CDR3 in DNA: TGTGCCAGCAGCTTTAGGGACCCAGATACGCAGTATTTT.

The CDR3 sequence: CASSHAVQPQHF. Written as DNA, the CDR3 is TGTGCCAGTAGTCATGCAGTTCAGCCCCAGCATTTT. The rearrangement links TRBV19 to TRBJ1-5, with unresolved D. Germline CDR1 and CDR2: LNHDA and SQIVND (reference sequence). This CDR3 spans 12 amino acids. Between the trimmed V and J ends, which lost 5 bases and 6 bases, there was a span of 8 bases.

A single count supports this clone. This chain links TRBV25-1 with TRBJ1-1; TRBD1 is a possible D gene (6 bases). The germline V gene encodes CDR1 MGHDK and CDR2 SYGVNS. The CDR3 contains 13 residues. Trimming removed 6 bases from V and 4 bases from J, with 12 bases in between. As DNA, the CDR3 is TGTGCCAGCAGCTCGACAGGATCCACTGAAGCTTTCTTT. Residues: CASSSTGSTEAFF.